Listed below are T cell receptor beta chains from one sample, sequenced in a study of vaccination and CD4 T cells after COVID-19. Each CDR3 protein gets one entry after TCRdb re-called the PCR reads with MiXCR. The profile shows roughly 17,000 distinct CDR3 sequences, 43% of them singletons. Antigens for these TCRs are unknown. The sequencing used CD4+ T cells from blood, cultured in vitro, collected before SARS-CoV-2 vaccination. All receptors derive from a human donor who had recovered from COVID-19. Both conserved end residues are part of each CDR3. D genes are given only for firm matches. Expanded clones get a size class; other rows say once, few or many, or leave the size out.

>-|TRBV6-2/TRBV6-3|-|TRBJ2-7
CASIRSWSRAANYEQYF
TGTGCCAGCATAAGATCTTGGTCGCGGGCAGCGAACTACGAGCAGTACTTC
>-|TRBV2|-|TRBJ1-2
CASSDILGIGYTF
TGTGCCAGCAGTGATATTCTAGGGATTGGCTACACCTTC
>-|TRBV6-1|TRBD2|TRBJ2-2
CASSVPGGTSTGELFF
TGTGCCAGCAGTGTACCGGGGGGGACGAGCACCGGGGAGCTGTTTTTT
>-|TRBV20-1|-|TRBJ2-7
CSARAGITGEQYF
TGCAGTGCTAGAGCCGGCATAACAGGCGAGCAGTACTTC
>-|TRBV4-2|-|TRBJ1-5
CASSQGPESNQPQHF
TGTGCCAGCAGCCAAGGACCCGAGAGCAATCAGCCCCAGCATTTT
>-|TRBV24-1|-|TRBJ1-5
CATLERAGHNQPQHF
TGTGCCACCTTGGAACGGGCAGGCCACAATCAGCCCCAGCATTTT
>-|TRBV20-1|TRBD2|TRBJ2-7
CSAKLAGGRYEQYF
TGCAGTGCGAAACTAGCGGGAGGGCGATACGAGCAGTACTTC
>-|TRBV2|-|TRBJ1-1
CASSLREGMNTEAFF
TGTGCCAGCTCTCTGAGAGAAGGAATGAACACTGAAGCTTTCTTT
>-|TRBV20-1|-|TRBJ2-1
CSATLTRGAYNEQFF
TGCAGTGCTACCCTAACTAGGGGGGCATACAATGAGCAGTTCTTC
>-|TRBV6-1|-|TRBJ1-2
CASSEGPPFYGYTF
TGTGCCAGCAGTGAGGGACCACCCTTTTATGGCTACACCTTC
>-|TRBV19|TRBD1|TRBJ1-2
CASRPQGAGGYTF
TGTGCCAGTAGGCCACAGGGGGCGGGAGGCTACACCTTC
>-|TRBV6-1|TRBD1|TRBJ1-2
CASRISGGGYTF
TGTGCCAGCAGGATCTCAGGGGGGGGCTACACCTTC
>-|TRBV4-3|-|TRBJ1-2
CASSRGEGNYGYTF
TGCGCCAGCAGCCGGGGAGAGGGTAACTATGGCTACACCTTC
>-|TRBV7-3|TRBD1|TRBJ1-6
CASSLKGARNSPLHF
TGTGCCAGCAGCTTAAAGGGGGCTCGGAATTCACCCCTCCACTTT
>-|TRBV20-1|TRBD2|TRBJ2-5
CSAREPGTSGLETQYF
TGCAGTGCTAGAGAACCAGGGACTAGCGGGTTAGAGACCCAGTACTTC
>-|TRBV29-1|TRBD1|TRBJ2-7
CSVGDSLGDEQYF
TGCAGCGTGGGGGACAGCCTAGGGGACGAGCAGTACTTC
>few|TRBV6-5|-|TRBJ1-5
CASSYSGGDHQPQHF
TGTGCCAGCAGTTACTCGGGGGGTGATCATCAGCCCCAGCATTTT
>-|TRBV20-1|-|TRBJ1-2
CSASLKSGYGYTF
TGCAGTGCTAGCCTAAAATCGGGTTATGGCTACACCTTC
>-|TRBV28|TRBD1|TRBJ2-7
CASRHSLQGASYEQYF
TGTGCCAGCAGACACTCCCTCCAGGGGGCTTCCTACGAGCAGTACTTC
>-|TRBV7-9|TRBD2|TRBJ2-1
CASRDSSGANNEQFF
TGTGCCAGCAGAGATTCTAGCGGGGCCAACAATGAGCAGTTCTTC
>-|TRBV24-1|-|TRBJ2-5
CATSDLSGKAGETQYF
TGTGCCACCAGTGACTTGTCAGGGAAAGCGGGAGAGACCCAGTACTTC
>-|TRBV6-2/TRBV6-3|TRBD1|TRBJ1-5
CASSKTGGFQPQHF
TGTGCCAGCAGCAAAACAGGGGGCTTTCAGCCCCAGCATTTT
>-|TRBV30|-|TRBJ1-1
CAWMQETNTEAFF
TGTGCCTGGATGCAGGAGACGAACACTGAAGCTTTCTTT
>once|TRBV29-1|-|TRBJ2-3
CSVDRGTDTQYF
TGCAGCGTTGACAGGGGCACAGATACGCAGTATTTT
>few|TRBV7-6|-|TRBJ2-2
CASSLVGGPDTGELFF
TGTGCCAGCAGCTTAGTCGGGGGCCCCGACACCGGGGAGCTGTTTTTT
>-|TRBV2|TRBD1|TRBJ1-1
CASIRTGSEAFF
TGTGCCAGCATCAGGACAGGGTCTGAAGCTTTCTTT
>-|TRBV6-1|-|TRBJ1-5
CASSAGPYQPQHF
TGTGCCAGCAGTGCGGGGCCATATCAGCCCCAGCATTTT
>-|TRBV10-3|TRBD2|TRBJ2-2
CAISLAGRDGELFF
TGTGCCATCAGCCTAGCGGGACGGGACGGGGAGCTGTTTTTT
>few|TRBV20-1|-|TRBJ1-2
CSARERNINYGYTF
TGCAGTGCTAGAGAAAGGAACATCAACTATGGCTACACCTTC
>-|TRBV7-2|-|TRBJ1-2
CASSLGRVSNYGYTF
TGTGCCAGCAGCCTCGGCAGGGTATCGAACTATGGCTACACCTTC
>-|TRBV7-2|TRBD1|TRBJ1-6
CASSLTGALDSPLHF
TGTGCCAGCAGCTTAACAGGGGCGCTTGACTCACCCCTCCACTTT
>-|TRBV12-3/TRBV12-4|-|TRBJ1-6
CASSFGGSNSPLHF
TGTGCCAGCAGTTTCGGTGGTAGTAATTCACCCCTCCACTTT
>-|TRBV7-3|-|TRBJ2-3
CASSSPPTDTQYF
TGTGCCAGCAGCTCACCCCCCACAGATACGCAGTATTTT
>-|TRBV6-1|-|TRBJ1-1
CASFTLRPGHRMNTEAFF
TGTGCCAGCTTTACGCTCCGTCCGGGACACCGGATGAACACTGAAGCTTTCTTT
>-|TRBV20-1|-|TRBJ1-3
CSAQPSGNTIYF
TGCAGTGCGCAACCCTCTGGAAACACCATATATTTT
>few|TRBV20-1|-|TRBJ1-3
CSASDRISSGNTIYF
TGCAGTGCTAGTGACAGGATCTCCTCTGGAAACACCATATATTTT
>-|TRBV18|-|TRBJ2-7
CASSPPGETYEQYF
TGTGCCAGCTCACCACCGGGGGAAACCTACGAGCAGTACTTC
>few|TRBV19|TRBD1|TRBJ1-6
CASSLQGVNSPLHF
TGTGCCAGTAGCTTACAGGGGGTGAATTCACCCCTCCACTTT
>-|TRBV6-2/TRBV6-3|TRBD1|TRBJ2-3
CASKRQGFTDTQYF
TGTGCCAGCAAACGACAGGGATTCACAGATACGCAGTATTTT
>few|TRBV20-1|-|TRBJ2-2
CSARDPRQGGGELFF
TGCAGTGCTAGAGATCCAAGGCAGGGAGGCGGGGAGCTGTTTTTT
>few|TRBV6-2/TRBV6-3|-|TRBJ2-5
CASSYPYTETQYF
TGTGCCAGCAGTTACCCTTACACAGAGACCCAGTACTTC
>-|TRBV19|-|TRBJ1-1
CASKGNRLNTEAFF
TGTGCCAGTAAGGGGAACAGACTGAACACTGAAGCTTTCTTT
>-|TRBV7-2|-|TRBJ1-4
CASSQRGGGLGEKLFF
TGCGCCAGCAGCCAAAGGGGCGGAGGGTTGGGCGAAAAACTGTTTTTT
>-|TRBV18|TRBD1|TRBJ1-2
CASSPGTGLYGYTF
TGTGCCAGCTCACCCGGGACAGGGTTGTATGGCTACACCTTC
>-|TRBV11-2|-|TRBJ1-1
CASSLRMRVLEATEAFF
TGTGCCAGCAGCTTAAGAATGAGGGTGTTGGAGGCCACTGAAGCTTTCTTT
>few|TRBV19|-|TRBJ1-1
CASSFPSGREDTEAFF
TGTGCCAGTAGCTTCCCCTCGGGCAGGGAGGACACTGAAGCTTTCTTT
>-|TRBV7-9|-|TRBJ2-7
CASSPGTTLGEQYF
TGTGCCAGCAGCCCGGGGACCACTCTTGGGGAGCAGTACTTC
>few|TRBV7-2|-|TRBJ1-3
CASSSSRGNTIYF
TGTGCCAGCAGCTCATCCAGGGGAAACACCATATATTTT
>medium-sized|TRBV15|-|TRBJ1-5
CATSTGRGARNQPQHF
TGTGCCACCAGCACGGGTAGAGGAGCCAGAAATCAGCCCCAGCATTTT
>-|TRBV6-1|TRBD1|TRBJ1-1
CASRTRDRAGGGSTEAFF
TGTGCCAGCAGAACCCGCGACAGGGCCGGGGGAGGTAGCACTGAAGCTTTCTTT
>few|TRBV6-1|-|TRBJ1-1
CASSPRARTTEAFF
TGTGCCAGCAGTCCAAGGGCCCGGACCACTGAAGCTTTCTTT
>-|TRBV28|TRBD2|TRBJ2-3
CASTKPGLVADTQYF
TGTGCCAGCACAAAACCGGGACTAGTGGCGGATACGCAGTATTTT
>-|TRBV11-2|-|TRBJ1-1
CASSLEGGEKEAFF
TGTGCCAGCAGCTTGGAAGGCGGCGAGAAAGAAGCTTTCTTT
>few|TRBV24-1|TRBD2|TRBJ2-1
CATSSGTRAYNEQFF
TGTGCCACCTCAAGCGGGACTAGGGCCTACAATGAGCAGTTCTTC
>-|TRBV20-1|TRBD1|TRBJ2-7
CSARTGSGYEQYF
TGCAGTGCTAGGACAGGGTCGGGATACGAGCAGTACTTC
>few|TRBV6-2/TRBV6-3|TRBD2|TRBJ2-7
CASSYRTSGHSYEQYF
TGTGCCAGCAGTTACAGGACTAGCGGGCACTCCTACGAGCAGTACTTC
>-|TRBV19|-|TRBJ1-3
CASSTVGVGAGNTIYF
TGTGCCAGTAGCACCGTAGGGGTCGGTGCTGGAAACACCATATATTTT